The 7 T cell receptor beta chains in this list originate from one sample, sequenced in a study of CD8+CD57+ T cells in acquired aplastic anemia. Before being chosen for sequencing, patients had shown CD8+CD57+ cell expansion by flow cytometry. Template material for TCR beta VDJ and CDR3 profiling consisted of genomic DNA. TCRdb reanalysed the reads using MiXCR and keeps one entry per CDR3 protein. The table has around 210,000 distinct CDR3 sequences, about 62% seen once; the top ten hold roughly 61%. The sample comprised sorted CD4+, CD8+, or CD8+CD57+ T cells (not recorded which) from PBMCs. The receptors here all came from a human donor with aplastic anemia.

This rearrangement joins TRBV7-9 to TRBJ2-5; D is perhaps TRBD1 (6 bases). V dropped 0 bases and J dropped 4 bases, with 18 bases sitting between them. Germline V CDR1 and CDR2: SEHNR, FQNEAQ (reference sequence). This CDR3 contains 17 residues. CDR3 sequence: CASSLAQAGAYGETQYF. CDR3 nucleotide sequence: TGTGCCAGCAGCTTAGCCCAGGCAGGGGCATACGGAGAGACCCAGTACTTC.

Many counts were recorded for this clonotype. This chain joins TRBV6-1 and TRBJ2-7, with 8 bases aligning to TRBD2. The CDR3 spans 14 residues. CDR1 and CDR2 (germline): MNHNS, SASEGT. V lost 6 bases, J lost 1 base, and 5 bases stayed unmatched. Here the CDR3 DNA reads TGTGCCAGCAGGGCGGCGGGGGGTTCCTACGAGCAGTACTTC. Translating it yields CASRAAGGSYEQYF.

This clonotype has ten or more counts. CDR3 sequence: CASSKSGGSPSGEQFF. In DNA form, the CDR3 reads TGTGCCAGCAGCAAGAGCGGGGGTTCCCCTTCGGGTGAGCAGTTCTTC. The chain has TRBV12-3 or TRBV12-4 and TRBJ2-1; the match to TRBD2 covers 8 bases. This CDR3 has 16 amino acids. The V segment lost 6 bases and the J segment 9 bases; nucleotides outside the gene matches: 16.

The count of this clonotype is one. The genes are TRBV24-1 and TRBJ1-6; D may be TRBD1 (5 bases). The CDR3 contains 15 residues. Germline V gene sequence: CDR1 KGHDR, CDR2 SFDVKD. The germline V and J ends were trimmed by 8 bases and 6 bases, with 16 bases remaining between them. In nucleotides, the CDR3 is TGTGCCACCAAGGACACCAAGCCTTTTAATTCACCCCTCCACTTT. This codes for CATKDTKPFNSPLHF.

This sequence joins TRBV24-1 and TRBJ2-1, with D possibly matching TRBD2 (6 bases). Germline CDR1 and CDR2: KGHDR and SFDVKD. V gave up 4 bases and J gave up 5 bases, with 20 bases separating them. The CDR3 loop spans 17 amino acids. The CDR3 sequence is CATSEAPSGFRHNEQFF. CDR3 nucleotide sequence: TGTGCCACCAGTGAAGCCCCGAGCGGGTTTCGCCACAATGAGCAGTTCTTC.

The CDR3 DNA reads as TGTGCCAGCAGCCCCTGTTCGACAGGGCATGAGGGGAATGAGCAGTTCTTC. Protein: CASSPCSTGHEGNEQFF. The gene calls are TRBV9 and TRBJ2-1, with 7 bases matching TRBD1. The V segment lost 4 bases and the J segment 7 bases; nucleotides outside the gene matches: 17. The CDR3 extends over 17 amino acids. CDR1 and CDR2 from the germline V gene are SGDLS and YYNGEE.

This clonotype was observed a few times. This chain connects TRBV29-1 to TRBJ2-7; D possibly uses TRBD1 or TRBD2 (6 bases each). The germline CDR1 and CDR2 sequences are SQVTM and ANQGSEA. The CDR3 totals 15 residues. V was pared by 4 bases and J by 6 bases, with 22 bases between. The CDR3 DNA sequence: TGCAGCGTTGCGGGGGCACAGGGTGGGGCTAGCGAGCAGTACTTC. Translated, it gives CSVAGAQGGASEQYF.